This record covers a single T cell receptor (beta chain). The data are from a study of blood T cell repertoires in COVID-19. Study in general: From the United States, Italy and Spain came samples of acute and convalescent COVID-19.

In the original analysis: Reference gene primers were amplified, and this amplification served to estimate nucleated cell counts. The assay was immunoSEQ multiplex PCR, and TCRdb's table has in-frame clones only and misses some. The D gene and trimming were derived from the DNA, and the V and J assignments and clone size from that table. This table holds approximately 200,000 clones, approximately 85% found once. Trimming left V 6 bases short and J 5 bases short, with 13 bases between. CDR3 length: 13 amino acids. CDR1 is SGHTA and CDR2 is FQGNSA in the germline V gene. V usage is TRBV7-2 and J usage is TRBJ1-2; perhaps TRBD1 as D (6 bases). The material sequenced was peripheral blood. The TCR was taken from a man aged 55 to 70 with acute or convalescent COVID-19. CDR3 bases: TGTGCCAGCAGACCCCGGGACATTTATGGCTACACCTTC. The encoded protein is CASRPRDIYGYTF.